The 27 T cell receptor beta chains in this list originate from one sample, sequenced in a study of blood T cell repertoires in COVID-19. Sequencing was performed with immunoSEQ multiplex PCR; in TCRdb, only in-frame clones are kept and a portion is missing. The sample consists of approximately 220,000 clones, around nine tenths of them appearing once. Sequenced input: PBMCs or T cells enriched from blood (not recorded which). The receptors come from a woman aged 30 to 39 who had been exposed to COVID-19.

This clone has a single count. The CDR3: CASSEDRPNYGYTF. CDR3 in DNA: TGTGCCAGCAGTGAAGACAGGCCGAACTATGGCTACACCTTC. V usage is TRBV6-1 and J usage is TRBJ1-2; possible D gene TRBD1, 5 bases. Trimming shortened V by 1 base and J by 2 bases, and 8 bases separated the two germline ends. The germline V gene has CDR1 MNHNS and CDR2 SASEGT. The CDR3 totals 14 residues.

The chain joins TRBV27 to TRBJ1-1, with a tentative D call TRBD1 (6 bases). Trimming left V 5 bases short and J 11 bases short, with 18 bases between. CDR3 length equals 13 residues. CDR1 is MNHEY, CDR2 SMNVEV, per germline (reference sequence). The DNA of the CDR3 is TGTGCCAGCAGTCCGGGTATGACAGGTGACGCTTTCTTT. It specifies CASSPGMTGDAFF.

The J gene is TRBJ1-6, the V gene TRBV6-5; D remains unclear. Between the trimmed V and J ends, which lost 4 bases and 5 bases, there was a span of 15 bases. This CDR3 is built from 16 residues. Germline CDR1 is MNHEY and CDR2 is SVGAGI. The CDR3 bases are TGTGCCAGCAGTTCGACTCCCTGGCCAGATAATTCACCCCTCCACTTT. This sequence encodes CASSSTPWPDNSPLHF.

J is TRBJ1-1 and V is TRBV18, with 8 bases lining up with TRBD1. This CDR3 is 13 amino acids long. The J segment lost 6 bases and the V segment lost 3 bases, leaving 3 bases of the junction unmatched. Germline values: CDR1 KGHSH, CDR2 LQKENI. The CDR3: CASSPQGAPEAFF. In nucleotides, the CDR3 is TGTGCCAGCTCACCGCAGGGGGCCCCTGAAGCTTTCTTT.

Worth noting for this clone: The same CDR3 can be traced to other DNA sequences in this sample. This chain joins TRBV5-1 and TRBJ1-1, with 8 nucleotides matching TRBD1. The CDR3 covers 15 residues. Germline CDR1 reads SGHRS; CDR2 reads YFSETQ. V was clipped by 0 bases and J by 0 bases; unmatched bases: 1. The CDR3 DNA sequence: TGCGCCAGCAGCTTGGAGGGACAGGTGAACACTGAAGCTTTCTTT. It translates to CASSLEGQVNTEAFF.

This chain uses TRBV4-1 with TRBJ2-3; 9 bases line up with TRBD2. Germline values: CDR1 MGHRA, CDR2 YSYEKL. Losses at the gene ends were 9 bases for V and 6 bases for J; bases not matched to a gene: 16. CDR3 length equals 16 residues. CDR3 sequence (DNA): TGCGCCAGTTCCCCCTTAGGCGGGGGGGCCGCTGATACGCAGTATTTT. Encoded protein: CASSPLGGGAADTQYF.

Here the CDR3 reads CAIAAAASSGNTIYF. The CDR3, as DNA: TGTGCCATCGCGGCGGCAGCTAGCTCTGGAAACACCATATATTTT. V usage is TRBV10-3 and J usage is TRBJ1-3, with unresolved D. Trimming removed 8 bases from V and 0 bases from J, with 14 bases in between. The CDR3 length is 15 residues. Germline lookup yields CDR1 ENHRY and CDR2 SYGVKD.

This clone was seen only once. The chain carries TRBV2 and TRBJ1-2, with D tentatively TRBD1 (6 bases). The V gene lost 7 bases and the J gene lost 5 bases, with 17 bases spanning the gap. CDR3 size: 14 residues. Germline CDR1 is SNHLY and CDR2 is FYNNEI. In nucleotides, the CDR3 is TGTGCCAGCAACGGACAGCTATTAAATTATGGCTACACCTTC. Its translation is CASNGQLLNYGYTF.

The chain links TRBV18 to TRBJ1-1; TRBD1 agrees at 9 bases. The V gene's germline CDR1 is KGHSH and CDR2 LQKENI. J gave up 5 bases and V 2 bases, and 6 bases lay outside the gene matches. The length of the CDR3 is 15 residues. CDR3 region: CASSPGTGRLTEAFF. CDR3 coding DNA: TGTGCCAGCTCACCAGGGACAGGGAGGTTGACTGAAGCTTTCTTT.

The J gene is TRBJ2-6, the V gene TRBV19; 7 nucleotides line up with TRBD1. V gave up 0 bases and J gave up 2 bases; unmatched junction bases: 13. CDR1 is LNHDA, CDR2 SQIVND, per germline (reference sequence). The CDR3 is 20 residues long. DNA of the CDR3: TGTGCCAGTAGTATAGATCTCGGACAGGAGTGGTCTCCTGGGGCCAACGTCCTGACTTTC. It yields the protein CASSIDLGQEWSPGANVLTF. The complete variable domain, with remaining parts taken from reference TRBV19 and TRBJ2-6, reads DGGITQSPKYLFRKEGQNVTLSCEQNLNHDAMYWYRQDPGQGLRLIYYSQIVNDFQKGDIAEGYSVSREKKESFPLTVTSAQKNPTAFYLCASSIDLGQEWSPGANVLTFGAGSRLTVL.

The chain uses TRBV19 and TRBJ1-2; 9 bases map to TRBD1. Germline lookup yields CDR1 LNHDA and CDR2 SQIVND (reference sequence). CDR3 length: 17 residues. The V and J ends lost 7 bases and 4 bases, in that order; junction bases with no gene match: 16. CDR3 DNA: TGTGCCAGTACCCGCGGTATCGGGACAGGGAGTCCCTATGGCTACACCTTC. Translated, it gives CASTRGIGTGSPYGYTF.

This clone was seen more than once but under ten times. J is TRBJ2-2 and V is TRBV29-1, with D uncertain. V lost 7 bases to trimming and J lost 4 bases, with 10 bases between them. Per the germline V gene, CDR1 is SQVTM and CDR2 is ANQGSEA. The CDR3 loop spans 12 amino acids. The DNA of the CDR3 is TGCAGCGGGAGCCGGAGCACCGGGGAGCTGTTTTTT. Its protein is CSGSRSTGELFF.

The chain carries TRBV4-1 and TRBJ2-2, with D perhaps TRBD1 (6 bases). This CDR3 is 16 amino acids long. The V end lost 0 bases, the J end lost 4 bases, and 12 bases lay between the germline ends. Germline CDR1 is MGHRA and CDR2 is YSYEKL. The CDR3 DNA reads TGCGCCAGCAGCCAAGATCCCGGGACAAGCACCGGGGAGCTGTTTTTT. Residues: CASSQDPGTSTGELFF.

The CDR3 DNA sequence: TGTGCCAGCAGTGACCTGGGTGACAAGGGGGCCCAGCATTTT. Translated, it gives CASSDLGDKGAQHF. The V and J genes are TRBV25-1 and TRBJ1-5, with a possible D match to TRBD1 (6 bases). The V end lost 3 bases, the J end lost 11 bases, and 17 bases lay between the germline ends. CDR1 is MGHDK and CDR2 is SYGVNS in the germline V gene. The CDR3 extends over 14 amino acids. Based on the CDR3 plus reference TRBV25-1 and TRBJ1-5, the full variable domain is EADIYQTPRYLVIGTGKKITLECSQTMGHDKMYWYQQDPGMELHLIHYSYGVNSTEKGDLSSESTVSRIRTEHFPLTLESARPSHTSQYLCASSDLGDKGAQHFGDGTRLSIL.

Notes on this clone: Other nucleotide sequences in the sample specify the same CDR3. V usage is TRBV12-3 or TRBV12-4 and J usage is TRBJ2-2; TRBD1 might be the D (5 bases). This CDR3 is built from 12 residues. V was trimmed by 6 bases and J by 6 bases, leaving 8 bases between them. The CDR3, as DNA: TGTGCCAGCAGCAGGGTTGCCGGGGAGCTGTTTTTT. Protein: CASSRVAGELFF.

V usage is TRBV9 and J usage is TRBJ1-1; tentative D call: TRBD1 (5 bases). The CDR3 runs 12 residues. V lost 3 bases, J lost 6 bases, and 9 bases lay in between. The germline CDR1 and CDR2 sequences are SGDLS and YYNGEE. CDR3 region: CASSGGDPEAFF. The CDR3 coding sequence is TGTGCCAGCAGCGGGGGGGACCCTGAAGCTTTCTTT.

This rearrangement joins TRBV30 to TRBJ1-2; tentative D call: TRBD1 (5 bases). Trimming took off 0 bases at V and 2 bases at J, with 16 bases between the two ends. Germline CDR1 GTSNPN, CDR2 SVGIG (reference sequence). The CDR3 spans 16 residues. This CDR3 is CAWSVRWGTRNYGYTF. In DNA, the CDR3 is TGTGCCTGGAGTGTAAGGTGGGGGACTAGGAACTATGGCTACACCTTC. Full variable domain (rest looked up from reference TRBV30 and TRBJ1-2): SQTIHQWPATLVQPVGSPLSLECTVEGTSNPNLYWYRQAAGRGLQLLFYSVGIGQISSEVPQNLSASRPQDRQFILSSKKLLLSDSGFYLCAWSVRWGTRNYGYTFGSGTRLTVV.

The rearrangement links TRBV3-1 (or the pseudogene TRBV3-2) to TRBJ1-3; D remains unclear. CDR3 size: 16 residues. Trimming stripped 3 bases from V and 0 bases from J, with 12 bases between. In germline, CDR1 is LGHDT, CDR2 YNNKEL (reference sequence). The CDR3 DNA reads TGTGCCAGCAGCCAGGGTACACAGAGCTCTGGAAACACCATATATTTT. This codes for CASSQGTQSSGNTIYF.

The chain recombines TRBV24-1 with TRBJ2-2; the match to TRBD2 covers 10 bases. From germline, CDR1 is KGHDR and CDR2 SFDVKD. The CDR3 spans 20 residues. The V segment lost 4 bases and the J segment 0 bases; nucleotides outside the gene matches: 13. The CDR3 bases are TGTGCCACCAGTGACCCCCTTGGAGCGGGGGGGGTATCGAACACCGGGGAGCTGTTTTTT. Amino acids: CATSDPLGAGGVSNTGELFF.

The chain employs TRBV5-1 and TRBJ2-2; no clear D gene. The CDR3 consists of 13 residues. CDR1 and CDR2 (germline): SGHRS, YFSETQ. V gave up 1 base and J gave up 6 bases, with 7 bases separating them. CDR3 DNA: TGCGCCAGCAGCTTGACAGTGGCCGGGGAGCTGTTTTTT. It is translated as CASSLTVAGELFF.

This sequence joins TRBV30 and TRBJ1-6; D is unresolved. Germline loops: CDR1 GTSNPN, CDR2 SVGIG (reference sequence). With 4 bases removed from V and 1 base from J, the gap between germline ends came to 8 bases. The CDR3 loop spans 14 amino acids. Here the CDR3 reads CAWTRRSYNSPLHF. CDR3 DNA: TGTGCCTGGACTCGGCGGTCCTATAATTCACCCCTCCACTTT.

The chain links TRBV4-2 to TRBJ2-4, with D possibly TRBD2 on 6 matching bases. The germline V gene has CDR1 LGHNA and CDR2 YNFKEQ. CDR3 length equals 15 residues. V gave up 11 bases and J gave up 7 bases, with 24 bases separating them. CDR3 protein: CASSRNEASENIQYF. The CDR3 DNA follows: TGTGCCTCCAGCAGAAACGAGGCTAGCGAGAACATTCAGTACTTC.

V is TRBV6-5 and J is TRBJ1-1, with TRBD1 matching 7 bases. The junction had 4 bases not matched to a gene; V was cut back by 7 bases and J by 8 bases. The CDR3 consists of 11 residues. CDR1 MNHEY and CDR2 SVGAGI come from the germline V gene. CDR3 residues: CASTWTGEAFF. In DNA form, the CDR3 reads TGTGCCAGCACCTGGACAGGAGAAGCTTTCTTT.

Comment on this clone: Within the sample, other DNA sequences also encode this same CDR3. This chain connects TRBV5-1 to TRBJ1-5; a possible D gene is TRBD1 (5 bases). Germline V gene data show CDR1 as SGHRS and CDR2 as YFSETQ. The CDR3 spans 14 residues. The ends were cut back, 0 bases at V and 1 base at J, with 5 bases in the middle. The CDR3 is CASSLGQSNQPQHF. CDR3 DNA: TGCGCCAGCAGCTTGGGACAGAGCAATCAGCCCCAGCATTTT.

The rearrangement uses TRBV18 and TRBJ1-3; D may be TRBD1 (6 bases). This CDR3 spans 16 amino acids. V was cut by 3 bases and J by 0 bases, with 12 bases left in between. Germline V gene sequence: CDR1 KGHSH, CDR2 LQKENI. The CDR3 spells CASSPFTGHSGNTIYF. CDR3 DNA: TGTGCCAGCTCACCGTTTACAGGGCACTCTGGAAACACCATATATTTT.

The rearrangement links TRBV29-1 to TRBJ2-2, with TRBD2 identical over 9 bases. The CDR3 loop spans 12 amino acids. V gave up 7 bases and J gave up 8 bases; unmatched junction bases: 5. Germline CDR1 is SQVTM and CDR2 is ANQGSEA. DNA of the CDR3: TGCAGCGCCGGACTAGCGCAGGGGGAGCTGTTTTTT. Protein sequence: CSAGLAQGELFF.

The V gene is TRBV7-8, the J gene TRBJ2-3; D unresolved. Deletions cut 7 bases from V and 4 bases from J, with 9 bases between. The length of the CDR3 is 12 residues. Germline V gives CDR1 SGHVS, CDR2 FQNEAQ. The CDR3 protein is CASTNRPDTQYF. The CDR3 DNA reads as TGTGCCAGCACCAACAGACCAGATACGCAGTATTTT.